This T cell receptor beta chain was identified during a study of blood T cell repertoires in COVID-19. Study as a whole: Acute and convalescent COVID-19 samples came from the United States, Italy and Spain.

CDR3 length equals 14 residues. Germline V gene sequence: CDR1 SQVTM, CDR2 ANQGSEA. V was clipped by 4 bases and J by 5 bases; unmatched bases: 7. Repertoires were generated with immunoSEQ multiplex PCR, while TCRdb's copy carries only in-frame clones and drops some. Among 200,000 to 250,000 clones listed, just under 90% were seen once. This TCR came from a man in his fifties or sixties who had recovered from COVID-19. The chain couples TRBV29-1 to TRBJ1-2, with 10 bases lining up with TRBD1. Source material: peripheral blood. The CDR3 nucleotides read TGCAGCGTTGCCACCGGGACAGGGGATTATGGCTACACCTTC. Protein product: CSVATGTGDYGYTF. Variable domain in full (rest from reference TRBV29-1 and TRBJ1-2): SAVISQKPSRDICQRGTSLTIQCQVDSQVTMMFWYRQQPGQSLTLIATANQGSEATYESGFVIDKFPISRPNLTFSTLTVSNMSPEDSSIYLCSVATGTGDYGYTFGSGTRLTVV.